These 12 T cell receptor beta chains originate from one sample sequenced in a study of blood T cell repertoires in COVID-19. Some clones are missing from TCRdb's copy, which holds only in-frame ones; the method was immunoSEQ multiplex PCR. The sample consists of approximately 76,000 clones, about 80% of them appearing once. Input material: peripheral blood. These receptor sequences come from a woman between 70 and 85 years old with acute or convalescent COVID-19.

J is TRBJ2-1 and V is TRBV7-9, with D possibly being TRBD1 (6 bases). CDR1 and CDR2 from the germline V gene are SEHNR and FQNEAQ (reference sequence). The CDR3 is 12 residues long. V was cut by 5 bases and J by 9 bases, with 11 bases left in between. CDR3 sequence reads: CASSLGQSEQFF. The CDR3 DNA follows: TGTGCCAGCAGCCTAGGACAGAGTGAGCAGTTCTTC.

This chain connects TRBV7-2 to TRBJ1-1; TRBD1 matches at 10 bases. V was pared by 1 base and J by 5 bases, with 4 bases of the junction left unmatched. Germline V gene lookup returns CDR1 SGHTA and CDR2 FQGNSA. The CDR3 runs 15 residues. The CDR3 coding sequence is TGTGCCAGCAGCTTAGTCGGGGACAGGGGTACTGAAGCTTTCTTT. Its protein product is CASSLVGDRGTEAFF. Full variable domain (remainder filled in from reference TRBV7-2 and TRBJ1-1): GAGVSQSPSNKVTEKGKDVELRCDPISGHTALYWYRQSLGQGLEFLIYFQGNSAPDKSGLPSDRFSAERTGGSVSTLTIQRTQQEDSAVYLCASSLVGDRGTEAFFGQGTRLTVV.

V gene TRBV5-4 combines with J gene TRBJ1-2; D might be TRBD1 (5 bases). V was shortened by 1 base and J by 2 bases, with 9 bases between the two germline ends. The germline gives CDR1 SGHNT, CDR2 YYREEE (reference sequence). This CDR3 region has 14 residues. The CDR3 spells CASSLSAGNYGYTF. CDR3 DNA: TGTGCCAGCAGCTTGTCGGCAGGGAACTATGGCTACACCTTC.

The V gene is TRBV5-4, the J gene TRBJ2-7; TRBD1 is a possible D gene (6 bases). CDR3 length: 15 amino acids. V dropped 0 bases and J dropped 3 bases, with 13 bases sitting between them. CDR1 and CDR2 (germline): SGHNT, YYREEE (reference sequence). The CDR3, as DNA: TGTGCCAGCAGCTTGGCAGGGGCAGGGGACTACGAGCAGTACTTC. Translated, it gives CASSLAGAGDYEQYF.

The chain joins TRBV7-2 to TRBJ2-1; 8 nucleotides agree with TRBD2. The CDR3 runs 16 residues. Germline V gene data show CDR1 as SGHTA and CDR2 as FQGNSA. Trimming cost V 0 bases and J 0 bases; bases outside gene matches: 1. CDR3 in amino acids: CASSLAGTSSYNEQFF. Written as DNA, the CDR3 is TGTGCCAGCAGCTTAGCTGGGACTAGCTCCTACAATGAGCAGTTCTTC. Combining the CDR3 with reference TRBV7-2 and TRBJ2-1 gives the whole variable domain GAGVSQSPSNKVTEKGKDVELRCDPISGHTALYWYRQSLGQGLEFLIYFQGNSAPDKSGLPSDRFSAERTGGSVSTLTIQRTQQEDSAVYLCASSLAGTSSYNEQFFGPGTRLTVL.

The genes are TRBV9 and TRBJ2-2; TRBD1 matches 8 bases. This CDR3 contains 17 residues. The germline CDR1 and CDR2 sequences are SGDLS and YYNGEE. Losses at the gene ends were 4 bases for V and 1 base for J; bases not matched to a gene: 9. CDR3 bases: TGTGCCAGCAGCCTTAACCCCGGGACAGGGAACACCGGGGAGCTGTTTTTT. It encodes CASSLNPGTGNTGELFF.

This clone was found a few times. V is TRBV19 and J is TRBJ1-2; 10 positions match TRBD1. Unmatched junction bases numbered 5, after V lost 7 bases and J lost 6 bases. CDR1 is LNHDA and CDR2 is SQIVND in the germline V gene (reference sequence). The CDR3 covers 13 residues. CDR3 sequence: CASNRQGADGYTF. The DNA of the CDR3 is TGTGCCAGTAACAGACAGGGGGCGGATGGCTACACCTTC.

The chain employs TRBV27 and TRBJ2-3; TRBD2 is a possible D gene (6 bases). Trimming removed 4 bases from V and 3 bases from J, with 17 bases in between. The CDR3 loop spans 16 amino acids. Looked up from germline, CDR1 is MNHEY and CDR2 is SMNVEV (reference sequence). The CDR3 reads CASSWRGSRGTDTQYF. The DNA of the CDR3 is TGTGCCAGCAGTTGGAGGGGTAGCCGGGGGACAGATACGCAGTATTTT.

This chain uses TRBV29-1 with TRBJ1-2; TRBD1 agrees at 11 bases. CDR1 SQVTM and CDR2 ANQGSEA come from the germline V gene. After removal of 6 bases from V and 3 bases from J, the junction contained 3 bases not matched to a gene. The CDR3 is 13 residues long. CDR3 nucleotide sequence: TGCAGCGTCGGACAGGGGGCTGACTATGGCTACACCTTC. This translates into CSVGQGADYGYTF.

The CDR3 DNA reads as TGTGCCAGCACCCCTTTAGCGGGTGTTTACAATGAGCAGTTCTTC. Residues: CASTPLAGVYNEQFF. The chain combines TRBV4-2 with TRBJ2-1; 7 bases are a match to TRBD2. Germline V gene sequence: CDR1 LGHNA, CDR2 YNFKEQ. Losses at the gene ends were 7 bases for V and 4 bases for J; bases not matched to a gene: 10. This CDR3 is built from 15 residues.

This clone occurred a few times. V is TRBV7-8 and J is TRBJ1-1; 8 bases fit TRBD1. After removal of 5 bases from V and 2 bases from J, the junction contained 13 bases not matched to a gene. Germline V gene lookup returns CDR1 SGHVS and CDR2 FQNEAQ. CDR3 length: 17 amino acids. CDR3 DNA: TGTGCCAGCAGCCATTGGACAGGGAGCCTAATTAACACTGAAGCTTTCTTT. It encodes CASSHWTGSLINTEAFF. Full variable domain (rest looked up from reference TRBV7-8 and TRBJ1-1): GAGVSQSPRYKVAKRGQDVALRCDPISGHVSLFWYQQALGQGPEFLTYFQNEAQLDKSGLPSDRFFAERPEGSVSTLKIQRTQQEDSAVYLCASSHWTGSLINTEAFFGQGTRLTVV.

V usage is TRBV7-8 and J usage is TRBJ2-1; D is unresolved. Trimming stripped 3 bases from V and 7 bases from J, with 22 bases between. Germline V gene lookup returns CDR1 SGHVS and CDR2 FQNEAQ. CDR3 size: 17 residues. CDR3 sequence: CASSFFWNSRIGNEQFF. The CDR3 DNA reads as TGTGCCAGCAGCTTTTTTTGGAACAGCCGCATTGGGAATGAGCAGTTCTTC. The full variable domain, its missing parts supplied by reference TRBV7-8 and TRBJ2-1, is GAGVSQSPRYKVAKRGQDVALRCDPISGHVSLFWYQQALGQGPEFLTYFQNEAQLDKSGLPSDRFFAERPEGSVSTLKIQRTQQEDSAVYLCASSFFWNSRIGNEQFFGPGTRLTVL.